This TCR beta chain was obtained from a study of breast tumors, draining lymph nodes, adjacent tissues. The study's findings and limits: Tumors had less TCR diversity than lymph nodes, more than nontumor tissue. Tumor and nontumor repertoires were significantly more similar in luminal-like than in basal-like breast cancer. Findings are consistent with lymph node origin and intratumoral expansion of most tumor T cells.

CDR3 length: 19 residues. The germline gives CDR1 SGHRS, CDR2 YFSETQ. The V segment lost 7 bases and the J segment 4 bases; nucleotides outside the gene matches: 21. Breast cancer patients provided tissue from their axillary draining lymph nodes. This clonotype came up many times. What it binds is not known. TCRdb redid the calling of the multiplex PCR reads with MiXCR, one entry per CDR3 protein. The table records 150,000 or so distinct CDR3 sequences, about 30% of them present only once. This clonotype was sampled from a female donor with breast cancer. Some clones in this sample may be carry-over from other donors' samples. The sequenced sample was axillary lymph node tissue. V and J are TRBV5-1 and TRBJ1-4; TRBD1 matches 8 bases. DNA of the CDR3: TGCGCCAGCCGAGGTACTGGACAGGGAGTTGGTCTAGTTAATGAAAAACTGTTTTTT. This codes for CASRGTGQGVGLVNEKLFF.